This T cell receptor (beta chain) is drawn from a study of cytomegalovirus exposure and HLA in healthy donors. The primer mix had 60 Vbeta and 13 Jbeta primers. Only in-frame clones appear in the TCRdb table, and some are missing; sequencing was by immunoSEQ multiplex PCR. The table lists over 150,000 clones, about 85% of them singletons. The CDR3 spans 14 residues. Germline V gives CDR1 SGHDN, CDR2 FVKESK. Germline trimming cut 0 bases from V and 7 bases from J; bases unmatched to any gene: 4. Concerning this clone: Its specificity is unknown.

Study findings and constraints: Productive status was seen about 87% or about 30% of the time for most TCR beta V segments in an earlier analysis. Later analysis identified several of the most significant clusters that appeared linked to common viral pathogens.

Sequences were obtained from PBMCs. The source is a man aged 25-45 years in good health and CMV-seropositive. The V call is TRBV14, the J call TRBJ2-7; 9 bases match TRBD2. The chain's CDR3 is CASSQEALAGEQYF. Here the CDR3 DNA reads TGTGCCAGCAGCCAAGAGGCGCTAGCGGGAGAGCAGTACTTC.